Listed below are T cell receptor beta chains from one sample, sequenced in a study of identical twins. TCRdb fed the 5' RACE reads into MiXCR, producing one record per CDR3 protein. Of roughly 290,000 distinct CDR3 sequences in the sample, approximately 8.5% were seen once. The same sample was also studied in work on yellow fever vaccine responses in identical twins.

The sample comprised memory (CD45RO+) T cells sorted from blood. The receptors were gathered from a woman in her late teens or twenties in good health. Both conserved end residues are part of each CDR3. Each record gives: V gene, J gene, clone size, D gene, CDR3 DNA, CDR3 protein. The D gene is left open where the match is weak. Clone size, where shown, is once, few, many, or a class for clones that have expanded.

>TRBV11-3|TRBJ1-2|NA|TRBD1
TGTGCCCGCAGCGAGGGACAGTTCTATGGCTACACCTTC
CARSEGQFYGYTF
>TRBV9|TRBJ2-5|few|NA
TGTGCCAGCAGCGTAGGCCTGTTTGGCGGAGTTAAGGAGACCCAGTACTTC
CASSVGLFGGVKETQYF
>TRBV28|TRBJ1-4|few|NA
TGTGCCAGCATGCGGGCTGCTAATGAAAAACTGTTTTTT
CASMRAANEKLFF
>TRBV20-1|TRBJ2-1|few|TRBD2
TGCAGTGCTAGAGAAACTAGCGGGGAGAGCAATGAGCAGTTCTTC
CSARETSGESNEQFF
>TRBV2|TRBJ2-1|NA|NA
TGTGCCAGCAGTGTAACTATCCCAGCCTCCTACAATGAGCAGTTCTTC
CASSVTIPASYNEQFF
>TRBV25-1|TRBJ2-7|NA|TRBD2
TGTGCCAGCATTTCAAGTGGACTAGCTGCGAGCCACGAGCAGTACTTC
CASISSGLAASHEQYF
>TRBV10-3|TRBJ2-2|many|NA
TGTGCCATCAGTGAGTCTGGAAGGAACACCGGGGAGCTGTTTTTT
CAISESGRNTGELFF
>TRBV7-7|TRBJ2-1|few|NA
TGTGCCAGCAGCTCATTGGGGGGGCCGAATGAGCAGTTCTTC
CASSSLGGPNEQFF
>TRBV6-5|TRBJ1-2|few|NA
TGTGCCAGCAGTTACTTTCGGACAAGCCGCTATGGCTACACCTTC
CASSYFRTSRYGYTF
>TRBV2|TRBJ2-3|few|NA
TGTGCCAGCACCCCCAAGTTCACAGATACGCAGTATTTT
CASTPKFTDTQYF
>TRBV6-2/TRBV6-3|TRBJ2-1|NA|NA
TGTGCCAGCAGATCGGGGAACAATGAGCAGTTCTTC
CASRSGNNEQFF
>TRBV6-1|TRBJ2-7|few|TRBD2
TGTGCCAGCAGTGAGATAGTGGGACTAGCGGTCTCCTACGAGCAGTACTTC
CASSEIVGLAVSYEQYF
>TRBV10-3|TRBJ1-1|NA|NA
TGTGCCATCAGTGAAGGGTTGGACACTGAAGCTTTCTTT
CAISEGLDTEAFF
>TRBV28|TRBJ2-2|NA|TRBD1
TGTGCCAGCAGTCTGCAACAGGGGTGGAACACCGGGGAGCTGTTTTTT
CASSLQQGWNTGELFF
>TRBV27|TRBJ2-5|NA|TRBD2
TGTGCCAGCAGTTTAGCGGGAGTGGGCCAAGAGACCCAGTACTTC
CASSLAGVGQETQYF
>TRBV20-1|TRBJ2-1|NA|TRBD2
TGCAGTGCTAGCCAGGGACTAGCGGGGAATGAGCAGTTCTTC
CSASQGLAGNEQFF
>TRBV6-5|TRBJ2-7|many|TRBD2
TGTGCCAGCAGGTACGGACTAGCGGGAGCCTACGAGCAGTACTTC
CASRYGLAGAYEQYF
>TRBV20-1|TRBJ1-2|NA|TRBD1
TGCAGTGCTAGAGAACCGGGGACAGGGCAAGGCGGCTACACCTTC
CSAREPGTGQGGYTF
>TRBV20-1|TRBJ2-3|NA|NA
TGCAGTGCTGGGTTAGGGGGGATGACAGATACGCAGTATTTT
CSAGLGGMTDTQYF
>TRBV6-1|TRBJ2-1|many|NA
TGTGCCAGCAGACTTGACGGGGGCTATGAGCAGTTCTTC
CASRLDGGYEQFF
>TRBV5-6|TRBJ2-2|few|TRBD2
TGTGCCAGCAGCTTGGTGACTAGCGGGAGATGGGACACCGGGGAGCTGTTTTTT
CASSLVTSGRWDTGELFF
>TRBV5-1|TRBJ2-1|many|NA
TGCGCCAGCAGCCCTCTCCCGGGGTACAATGAGCAGTTCTTC
CASSPLPGYNEQFF
>TRBV5-1|TRBJ1-3|NA|NA
TGCGCCAGCAGCTTGGAGGGGCAGGAAAACACCATATATTTT
CASSLEGQENTIYF
>TRBV12-3/TRBV12-4|TRBJ1-2|NA|TRBD1
TGTGCCAGCAGTCCGGACAGGGTTCAGCACTATGGCTACACCTTC
CASSPDRVQHYGYTF
>TRBV2|TRBJ2-1|NA|TRBD2
TGTGCCAGCAGCCCGAGTCGACTAGCGGGAGTAAGGGAGCAGTTCTTC
CASSPSRLAGVREQFF
>TRBV24-1|TRBJ2-6|NA|TRBD1
TGTGCCACCAGTGAGGGCGGACAGGTCGTTGGGGCCAACGTCCTGACTTTC
CATSEGGQVVGANVLTF
>TRBV5-1|TRBJ2-3|many|TRBD2
TGCGCCAGCAGCCCCCAGCGGGGACTACAAAGATCTAGCACAGATACGCAGTATTTT
CASSPQRGLQRSSTDTQYF
>TRBV2|TRBJ1-3|NA|NA
TGTGCCAGCAGGGAACAGGGAAACACCATATATTTT
CASREQGNTIYF
>TRBV6-1|TRBJ2-1|many|TRBD2
TGTGCCATTAGAAGAGGACTAGCGGGGGACAATGAGCAGTTCTTC
CAIRRGLAGDNEQFF
>TRBV12-3/TRBV12-4|TRBJ2-7|NA|NA
TGTGCCAGCAGTTTAGAGGGCAGGGGAACATCCTACGAGCAGTACTTC
CASSLEGRGTSYEQYF
>TRBV9|TRBJ1-1|NA|NA
TGCGCCAGCAGCGGAGGGTCCAGTGAAGCTTTCTTT
CASSGGSSEAFF
>TRBV2|TRBJ2-2|many|TRBD1
TGTGCCAGCAGTCCGGGACAGGGTTACACCGGGGAGCTGTTTTTT
CASSPGQGYTGELFF
>TRBV29-1|TRBJ2-3|many|TRBD2
TGCAGCGTTGCCCCACTAGCGGGAGGGCGAGATACGCAGTATTTT
CSVAPLAGGRDTQYF
>TRBV25-1|TRBJ1-4|few|NA
TGTGCCAGCAGTGTTCTGGTAGGGGAAAAACTGTTTTTT
CASSVLVGEKLFF
>TRBV20-1|TRBJ2-5|NA|TRBD2
TGCAGTGCCCCCCCCCGCGGGGGGTGGTACCAAGAGACCCAGTACTTC
CSAPPRGGWYQETQYF
>TRBV12-5|TRBJ2-5|NA|NA
TGTGCTAGTGGTTTGGGAAGACAGGACCAAGAGACCCAGTACTTC
CASGLGRQDQETQYF
>TRBV18|TRBJ2-3|many|NA
TGTGCCAGCTCACCCACGGGCACAGATACGCAGTATTTT
CASSPTGTDTQYF
>TRBV4-1|TRBJ2-3|many|TRBD2
TGCGCCAGCAGCCAAGGTCGGGGGGGCACAGATACGCAGTATTTT
CASSQGRGGTDTQYF
>TRBV20-1|TRBJ2-7|NA|NA
TGCAGTGCCCCGGGACTGAACTACGAGCAGTACTTC
CSAPGLNYEQYF
>TRBV19|TRBJ2-2|few|NA
TGTGCCAGTAGTGGACGGAATGCGAACACCGGGGAGCTGTTTTTT
CASSGRNANTGELFF